What follows is one TCR beta chain and its context. As processed by the authors: It was from reference gene primer amplification that nucleated cell counts were estimated. Profiled with immunoSEQ multiplex PCR; TCRdb holds only in-frame clones, not every one. V, J and clone size are taken as reported in that table, and D and trimming were inferred from the DNA itself. This sample yields tens of thousands of clones, of which about nine tenths are seen a single time; just under 4% belongs to the top ten. These data originate in a study of blood T cell repertoires in COVID-19. Study details: Both acute and convalescent COVID-19 samples were obtained from the United States, Italy and Spain. The analysed material was cDNA or gDNA that came from T cells, B-cell-depleted T cells, or PBMCs.

J lost 2 bases, V lost 3 bases, and 8 bases had no gene match. The CDR3 is made up of 16 amino acids. Germline CDR1 KGHSH, CDR2 LQKENI. The V and J genes are TRBV18 and TRBJ2-7, with 9 bases fitting TRBD1. The source material was peripheral blood. The TCR comes from a woman aged 45 to 65 in a cohort sampled during active COVID-19. The CDR3 spells CASSPSGQGRTYEQYF. Written as DNA, the CDR3 is TGTGCCAGCTCACCTTCCGGACAGGGGCGCACCTACGAGCAGTACTTC.